The subject of this entry is one TCR beta chain. Its antigen is unidentified. The sample originates from a study of OX40 agonist ivuxolimab in advanced cancers. Across the study: Ivuxolimab doses were 0.01, 0.1, 0.3, 1.5, 3 or 10 mg/kg every 2 weeks. Allowance was made for prior anti-PD-1, anti-PD-L1 or anti-CTLA-4 therapy, and around 41% had some. Study-wide results and caveats: The authors also found low normalized T-cell clonal expansion in some nonresponders. Expanded clones tended on average to be more numerous among CD8+ T cells than CD4+.

The V gene lost 6 bases and the J gene lost 5 bases, with 17 bases spanning the gap. Looked up from germline, CDR1 is KGHSH and CDR2 is LQKENI. This CDR3 has 14 residues. Sequenced by immunoSEQ multiplex PCR; TCRdb stores in-frame clones only, minus some. The data show about 83,000 clones, about 93% seen once. This sequence was found in an adult with an advanced solid tumor such as melanoma, head and neck, liver or kidney cancer. V is TRBV18 and J is TRBJ2-7; TRBD1 is a possible D gene (6 bases). Material: CD4+ or CD8+ T cells sorted from blood, obtained in a trial of the OX40 agonist ivuxolimab. Here the CDR3 DNA reads TGTGCCAGCTCGCCCCTGGGGGCTGGCAACGAGCAGTACTTC. The encoded protein is CASSPLGAGNEQYF.